These 24 T cell receptor beta chains were all obtained from the same sample, sequenced in a study of beta chain features in type 1 diabetes. The investigators reverse transcribed all of the isolated RNA, so they sequenced expressed TCRB transcripts. Measured with immunoSEQ multiplex PCR; TCRdb has only the in-frame clones, and not every one. The sample holds 150,000 to 190,000 clones, around 8% seen once. Sequencing input: central memory CD4+ T cells from blood. These receptor sequences come from a man between 18 and 29 years old in good health.

The table lists this clone with many counts. The rearrangement links TRBV7-2 to TRBJ2-5, with D possibly being TRBD2 (5 bases). V was trimmed by 4 bases and J by 1 base, leaving 10 bases between them. CDR1 is SGHTA, CDR2 FQGNSA, per germline. The CDR3 covers 14 residues. This CDR3 is CASSSRSGQETQYF. Here the CDR3 DNA reads TGTGCCAGCAGCTCTCGGAGCGGCCAAGAGACCCAGTACTTC.

In this sample, this clone turned up many times. The V gene is TRBV4-2, the J gene TRBJ2-1; 10 nucleotides agree with TRBD2. After removal of 5 bases from V and 7 bases from J, the junction contained 5 bases not matched to a gene. Germline V gene data show CDR1 as LGHNA and CDR2 as YNFKEQ. The CDR3 loop spans 14 amino acids. The CDR3 nucleotides read TGTGCCAGCAGCTACCCGGGACTAGCGAATGAGCAGTTCTTC. Amino acid sequence: CASSYPGLANEQFF.

J is TRBJ2-2 and V is TRBV5-4; 10 bases fit TRBD2. Unmatched junction bases numbered 12, after V lost 4 bases and J lost 6 bases. This CDR3 contains 17 residues. The germline gives CDR1 SGHNT, CDR2 YYREEE (reference sequence). CDR3 nucleotides: TGTGCCAGCAGCATGGGTCTAGCGGGAGTTAACGCCGGGGAGCTGTTTTTT. Protein: CASSMGLAGVNAGELFF.

This clone appeared a few times. V and J are TRBV5-6 and TRBJ1-1; a possible D gene is TRBD1 (6 bases). V was cut by 5 bases and J by 4 bases, with 12 bases left in between. The CDR3 is made up of 13 amino acids. Looked up from germline, CDR1 is SGHDT and CDR2 is YYEEEE. In nucleotides, the CDR3 is TGTGCCAGCAGGTCGAGGGGGGGCACTGAAGCTTTCTTT. Amino acid sequence: CASRSRGGTEAFF.

The chain combines TRBV25-1 with TRBJ2-7, with TRBD1 identical over 10 bases. The ends lost 7 bases at V and 3 bases at J; junction bases unmatched: 12. Germline V gene lookup returns CDR1 MGHDK and CDR2 SYGVNS. The CDR3 has 16 residues. The CDR3 bases are TGTGCCAGCATCCCATCGACCGGGACAGGGGTCTACGAGCAGTACTTC. Translated: CASIPSTGTGVYEQYF.

This clone was counted many times. At the DNA level, this CDR3 is encoded by other sequences in the same sample as well. This chain joins TRBV5-1 and TRBJ1-2, with TRBD1 as a possible D gene (6 bases). The CDR3 is 13 amino acids. Trimming left V 1 base short and J 2 bases short, with 6 bases between. Germline loops: CDR1 SGHRS, CDR2 YFSETQ. CDR3 in amino acids: CASSLQGNYGYTF. CDR3 sequence (DNA): TGCGCCAGCAGCTTGCAGGGGAACTATGGCTACACCTTC.

This clone was detected only a few times. V gene TRBV7-9 combines with J gene TRBJ2-7; 7 nucleotides agree with TRBD1. Trimming at V came to 5 bases and at J to 4 bases, leaving 8 bases not matched to a gene. Per the germline V gene, CDR1 is SEHNR and CDR2 is FQNEAQ (reference sequence). The CDR3 covers 14 residues. CDR3 residues: CASSETNRGYEQYF. The CDR3 bases are TGTGCCAGCAGCGAAACCAACAGGGGTTACGAGCAGTACTTC.

This clone was seen ten or more times. The chain is built from TRBV7-2 and TRBJ2-1; TRBD2 agrees at 9 bases. CDR1 and CDR2 from the germline V gene are SGHTA and FQGNSA. V lost 7 bases to trimming and J lost 8 bases; unmatched junction nucleotides: 9. This CDR3 region has 14 residues. Here the CDR3 reads CASKAGLAMHEQFF. CDR3 bases: TGTGCCAGCAAGGCGGGACTAGCTATGCATGAGCAGTTCTTC.

This clone was counted only a few times. A junction boundary mismatches the germline segment, possibly from a read error. The chain recombines TRBV7-7 with TRBJ2-1; D remains ambiguous. The germline gives CDR1 SSHAT, CDR2 FNYEAQ (reference sequence). There are 16 residues in the CDR3. CDR3 bases: TGTGCTAGCAGCTTAGAGCCCAGCGCCTACCCCAATGAGCAGTTCTTC. It yields the protein CASSLEPSAYPNEQFF.

Only a few counts were recorded for this clone. This may stem from a read error, because a much larger clone lies one nucleotide away. The rearrangement joins TRBV27 to TRBJ1-1; 8 positions match TRBD1. V lost 6 bases, J lost 4 bases, and 4 bases stayed unmatched. Germline values: CDR1 MNHEY, CDR2 SMNVEV (reference sequence). This CDR3 is 13 amino acids long. The CDR3 region has the DNA TGTGCCAGCAGCCGACAGGGGAGCACTGAAGCTTTCTTT. This codes for CASSRQGSTEAFF.

CDR3 sequence: CASSLGSGRSYNEQFF. CDR3 DNA: TGTGCCAGCAGCCTAGGGAGCGGGAGATCCTACAATGAGCAGTTCTTC. The genes are TRBV7-3 and TRBJ2-1, with 8 bases aligning to TRBD2. In germline, CDR1 is SGHTA, CDR2 FQGTGA. The CDR3 is 16 amino acids. V shed 5 bases and J 1 base; nucleotides not matched to a gene: 7.

This clone was seen at least ten times. This sequence joins TRBV13 and TRBJ1-1, with TRBD1 as a possible D gene (6 bases). The CDR3 consists of 14 residues. Germline V gene lookup returns CDR1 PRHDT and CDR2 FYEKMQ (reference sequence). V lost 5 bases and J 1 base, leaving 11 bases between the germline ends. The CDR3 DNA reads as TGTGCCAGCAGCCGCGACAGGAAGAACACTGAAGCTTTCTTT. Translation: CASSRDRKNTEAFF.

The table lists this clone with a few counts. This specimen includes other DNA sequences encoding the same CDR3. CDR3 nucleotides: TGTGCCAGCAGCTTGGCAGGGACAGATACGCAGTATTTT. It codes for CASSLAGTDTQYF. The chain uses TRBV5-4 and TRBJ2-3; TRBD1 might be the D (5 bases). Germline CDR1 reads SGHNT; CDR2 reads YYREEE (reference sequence). Trimming took 0 bases from V and 3 from J, leaving 5 bases between them. The CDR3 runs 13 residues.

This clone was detected many times. The chain uses TRBV4-2 and TRBJ2-7; D is perhaps TRBD2 (6 bases). CDR3 length: 13 residues. Germline values: CDR1 LGHNA, CDR2 YNFKEQ. Trimming cost V 0 bases and J 7 bases, with 10 bases left between them. The CDR3 nucleotides are TGTGCCAGCAGCCAAGATTTGGGGGGTGAGCAGTACTTC. Translation: CASSQDLGGEQYF.

This rearrangement joins TRBV30 to TRBJ1-2; the match to TRBD1 covers 7 bases. J was trimmed by 2 bases and V by 8 bases; bases with no gene match: 2. The V gene's germline CDR1 is GTSNPN and CDR2 SVGIG (reference sequence). The CDR3 spans 11 residues. In nucleotides, the CDR3 is TGTGCCGGGGGACAGAACTATGGCTACACCTTC. Amino acid sequence: CAGGQNYGYTF.

The chain uses TRBV19 and TRBJ2-3; TRBD1 matches 8 bases. This CDR3 spans 15 amino acids. The germline V gene encodes CDR1 LNHDA and CDR2 SQIVND (reference sequence). With 4 bases clipped from V and 0 bases from J, the junction kept 3 bases outside the gene matches. The CDR3 loop is CASSKQGGSTDTQYF. The CDR3 nucleotides read TGTGCCAGTAGTAAACAGGGGGGAAGCACAGATACGCAGTATTTT.

This clone appeared many times. The V call is TRBV23-1, the J call TRBJ1-2; a possible D gene is TRBD1 (5 bases). TRBV23-1 is an ORF; its function is uncertain. CDR3 length: 15 amino acids. The V end was cut by 0 bases, the J end by 4 bases, with 12 bases between. CDR3 sequence reads: CASSQSSGLCYGYTF. CDR3 nucleotide sequence: TGCGCCAGCAGTCAATCTTCAGGGCTCTGCTATGGCTACACCTTC.

This clone was recorded at least ten times. This CDR3 reads CASSPGTSGRSELFF. CDR3 sequence (DNA): TGTGCCAGTAGTCCCGGGACTAGCGGTCGGTCGGAGCTGTTTTTT. This chain uses TRBV19 with TRBJ2-2, with 11 positions matching TRBD2. CDR1 LNHDA and CDR2 SQIVND come from the germline V gene (reference sequence). J was trimmed by 10 bases and V by 5 bases; bases with no gene match: 9. The CDR3 contains 15 residues.

This clone turned up a few times. One junction end disagrees with the germline gene, perhaps due to a read error. The CDR3 DNA is TGTGCCAGCAGCCAAGGTGGCTCCGCACATACCCAGTATTTT. Its protein is CASSQGGSAHTQYF. The V gene is TRBV4-2, the J gene TRBJ2-3; D is ambiguous. CDR3 size: 14 residues. Germline-derived CDR1 and CDR2 are LGHNA and YNFKEQ.

This clone was picked up many times. V is TRBV5-1 and J is TRBJ2-5, with 7 bases fitting TRBD2. This CDR3 spans 16 amino acids. The trim removed 4 bases at V and 1 base at J, leaving 10 bases unmatched. Germline CDR1 SGHRS, CDR2 YFSETQ. The CDR3 here is CASSPEGRGFQETQYF. CDR3 coding DNA: TGCGCCAGCAGCCCGGAGGGGCGGGGGTTCCAAGAGACCCAGTACTTC.

V and J are TRBV9 and TRBJ2-7, with D maybe TRBD2 (6 bases). CDR3 size: 14 residues. In germline, CDR1 is SGDLS, CDR2 YYNGEE. Between the trimmed V and J ends, which lost 0 bases and 2 bases, there was a span of 9 bases. CDR3 sequence reads: CASSVVGGPYEQYF. The CDR3 coding sequence is TGTGCCAGCAGCGTAGTGGGAGGACCCTACGAGCAGTACTTC.

At least ten counts were recorded for this clone. V gene TRBV9 combines with J gene TRBJ2-1; 8 nucleotides line up with TRBD2. Germline assignment: CDR1 SGDLS and CDR2 YYNGEE. The CDR3 covers 16 residues. V lost 1 base to trimming and J lost 5 bases; unmatched junction nucleotides: 8. The CDR3 spells CASSVYPAGADNEQFF. The CDR3 nucleotides are TGTGCCAGCAGCGTATACCCAGCGGGGGCCGACAATGAGCAGTTCTTC.

This clone was observed a handful of times. The chain couples TRBV7-2 to TRBJ1-5; perhaps TRBD1 as D (6 bases). The CDR3 consists of 15 residues. V was cut by 2 bases and J by 2 bases, with 10 bases left in between. Germline assignment: CDR1 SGHTA and CDR2 FQGNSA. CDR3 protein: CASSLYTGRNQPQHF. In DNA, the CDR3 is TGTGCCAGCAGCTTATATACAGGGCGCAATCAGCCCCAGCATTTT.

V is TRBV4-2 and J is TRBJ2-2, with D maybe TRBD1 (5 bases). Germline assignment: CDR1 LGHNA and CDR2 YNFKEQ. CDR3 size: 16 residues. V lost 1 base and J 0 bases, leaving 9 bases between the germline ends. The CDR3 loop reads CASSQGVGPNTGELFF. The CDR3 DNA sequence: TGTGCCAGCAGCCAAGGTGTGGGGCCGAACACCGGGGAGCTGTTTTTT.